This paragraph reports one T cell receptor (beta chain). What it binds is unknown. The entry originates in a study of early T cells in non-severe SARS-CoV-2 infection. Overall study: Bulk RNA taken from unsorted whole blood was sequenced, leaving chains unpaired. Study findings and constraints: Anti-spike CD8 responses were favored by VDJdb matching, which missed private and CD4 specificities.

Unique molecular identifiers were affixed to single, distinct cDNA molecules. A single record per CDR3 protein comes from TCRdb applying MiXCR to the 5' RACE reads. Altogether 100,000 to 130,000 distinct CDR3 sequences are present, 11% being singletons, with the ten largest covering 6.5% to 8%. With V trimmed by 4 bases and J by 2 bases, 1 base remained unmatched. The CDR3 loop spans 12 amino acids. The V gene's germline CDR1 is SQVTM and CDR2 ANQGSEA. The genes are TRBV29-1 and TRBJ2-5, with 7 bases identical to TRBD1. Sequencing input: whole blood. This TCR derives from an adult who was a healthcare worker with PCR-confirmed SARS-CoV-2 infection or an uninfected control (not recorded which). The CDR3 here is CSVGRGQETQYF. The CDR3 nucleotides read TGCAGCGTTGGCAGGGGGCAAGAGACCCAGTACTTC.